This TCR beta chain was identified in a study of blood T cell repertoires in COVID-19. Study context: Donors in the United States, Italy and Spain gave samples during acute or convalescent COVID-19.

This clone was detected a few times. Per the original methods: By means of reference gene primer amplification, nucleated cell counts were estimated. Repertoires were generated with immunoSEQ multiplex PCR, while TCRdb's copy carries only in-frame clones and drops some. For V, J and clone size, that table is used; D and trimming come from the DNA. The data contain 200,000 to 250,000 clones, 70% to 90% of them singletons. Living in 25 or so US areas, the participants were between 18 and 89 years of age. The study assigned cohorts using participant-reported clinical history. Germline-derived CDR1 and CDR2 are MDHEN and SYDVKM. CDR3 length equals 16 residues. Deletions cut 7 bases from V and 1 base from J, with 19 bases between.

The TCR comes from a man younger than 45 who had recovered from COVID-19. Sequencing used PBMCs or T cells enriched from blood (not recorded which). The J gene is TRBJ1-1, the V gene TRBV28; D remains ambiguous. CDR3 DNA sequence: TGTGCCAGCACCTTGGGTGGGCAGAGATCGAACACTGAAGCTTTCTTT. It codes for CASTLGGQRSNTEAFF. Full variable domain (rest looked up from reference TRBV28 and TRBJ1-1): DVKVTQSSRYLVKRTGEKVFLECVQDMDHENMFWYRQDPGLGLRLIYFSYDVKMKEKGDIPEGYSVSREKKERFSLILESASTNQTSMYLCASTLGGQRSNTEAFFGQGTRLTVV.